Listed here is a single T cell receptor beta chain. Antigen specificity is unknown. The study enrolled patients aged 18 to 65 with newly diagnosed hyperthyroidism of under 2 months' duration. The study based diagnoses on clinical symptoms, serum thyroxine and TRAb, thyroid ultrasound and orbital computed tomography. The CDR3 length is 17 residues. The V end was cut by 8 bases, the J end by 1 base, with 21 bases between. Germline lookup yields CDR1 LNHDA and CDR2 SQIVND (reference sequence). Amplified TCR beta CDR3 regions derived from RNA transcripts. The study used the HTBI primer set for a first-round RT-PCR of the TCR CDR3. TCRdb reprocessed the multiplex PCR reads with MiXCR, giving one entry per CDR3 protein. The sample lists around 300,000 distinct CDR3 sequences; approximately 15% were seen once. These data originate in a study of T cells in Graves' hyperthyroidism and ophthalmopathy. As for the study in general: Peripheral blood samples were taken at initial diagnosis, prior to any treatment.

Whole-study findings and limits: Researchers report that a 13 V-J model separated ophthalmopathy from stable hyperthyroidism.

The chain couples TRBV19 to TRBJ2-4; TRBD1 might be the D (5 bases). This TCR derives from a woman in her 30s with Graves' hyperthyroidism. Sequenced material: blood. The CDR3 is CASRDRGGAGAKNIQYF. The CDR3 region has the DNA TGTGCCAGTCGAGATAGGGGTGGGGCAGGGGCCAAAAACATTCAGTACTTC.